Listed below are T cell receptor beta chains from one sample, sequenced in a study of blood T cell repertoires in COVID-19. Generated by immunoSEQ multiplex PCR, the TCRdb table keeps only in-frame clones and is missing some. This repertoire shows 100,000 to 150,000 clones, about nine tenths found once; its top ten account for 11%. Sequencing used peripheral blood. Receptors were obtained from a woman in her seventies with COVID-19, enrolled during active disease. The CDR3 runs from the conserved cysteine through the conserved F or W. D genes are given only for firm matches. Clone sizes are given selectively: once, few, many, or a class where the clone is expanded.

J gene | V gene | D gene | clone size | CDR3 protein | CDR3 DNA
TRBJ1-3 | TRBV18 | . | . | CASSPGPNGNTIYF | TGTGCCAGCTCACCAGGTCCTAATGGAAACACCATATATTTT
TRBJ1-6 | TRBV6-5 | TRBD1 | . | CASQFGQDNSPLHF | TGTGCCAGTCAATTCGGACAGGATAATTCACCCCTCCACTTT
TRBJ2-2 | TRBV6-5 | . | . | CASKRAGYAGELFF | TGTGCCAGCAAGCGGGCAGGCTATGCCGGGGAGCTGTTTTTT
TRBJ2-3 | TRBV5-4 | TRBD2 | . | CASSLAPTSGVDTQYF | TGTGCCAGCAGCCTTGCCCCGACTAGCGGGGTGGATACGCAGTATTTT
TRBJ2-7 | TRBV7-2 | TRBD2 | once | CASSTLGTSPTYEQYF | TGTGCCAGCAGCACCTTGGGGACTAGCCCTACCTACGAGCAGTACTTC
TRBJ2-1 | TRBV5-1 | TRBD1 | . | CASSPGQGTEQFF | TGCGCCAGCAGCCCGGGACAGGGGACTGAGCAGTTCTTC
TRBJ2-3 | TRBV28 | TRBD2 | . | CASRTGGPDTQYF | TGTGCCAGCAGGACGGGGGGGCCAGATACGCAGTATTTT
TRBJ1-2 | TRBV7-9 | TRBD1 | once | CASSLATGGPVTYTF | TGTGCCAGCAGCTTAGCGACAGGGGGCCCTGTGACCTACACCTTC
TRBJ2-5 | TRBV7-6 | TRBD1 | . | CAISGGSWGETQYF | TGTGCCATTTCAGGGGGCAGCTGGGGAGAGACCCAGTACTTC
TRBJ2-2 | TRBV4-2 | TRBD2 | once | CASSQEVQRGGNGELFF | TGTGCCAGCAGCCAAGAGGTTCAGCGGGGGGGAAACGGGGAGCTGTTTTTT
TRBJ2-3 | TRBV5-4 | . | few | CASSLGGATDTQYF | TGTGCCAGCAGCTTGGGCGGGGCCACAGATACGCAGTATTTT
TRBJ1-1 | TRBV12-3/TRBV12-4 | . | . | CASSFYSNTEAFF | TGTGCCAGCAGTTTTTATTCGAACACTGAAGCTTTCTTT
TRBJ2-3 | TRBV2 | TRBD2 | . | CASSTTSGGSFEYF | TGTGCCAGCAGTACGACTAGCGGGGGGAGCTTCGAGTATTTT
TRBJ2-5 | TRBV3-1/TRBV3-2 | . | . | CASTLSGGGQETQYF | TGTGCCAGCACCCTATCGGGGGGCGGGCAAGAGACCCAGTACTTC
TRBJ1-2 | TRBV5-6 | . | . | CASSPDTQNYGYTF | TGTGCCAGCAGCCCGGACACACAGAACTATGGCTACACCTTC
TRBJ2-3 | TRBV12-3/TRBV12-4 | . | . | CASSTAGTDTQYF | TGTGCCAGCAGTACAGCAGGGACAGATACGCAGTATTTT
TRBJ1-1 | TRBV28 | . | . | CASGSTGFMNTEAFF | TGTGCCAGTGGCTCCACAGGGTTTATGAACACTGAAGCTTTCTTT
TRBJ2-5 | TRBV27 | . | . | CASTARGAPETQYF | TGTGCCAGCACGGCCCGGGGGGCCCCAGAGACCCAGTACTTC
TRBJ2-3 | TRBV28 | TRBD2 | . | CASSSRLAGDLGTDTQYF | TGTGCCAGCAGTTCCAGACTAGCGGGGGACTTAGGCACAGATACGCAGTATTTT
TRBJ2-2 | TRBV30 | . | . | CACRGASNTGELFF | TGTGCCTGCAGGGGAGCCTCCAACACCGGGGAGCTGTTTTTT
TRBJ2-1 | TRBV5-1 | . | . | CASSSVRRGHNEQFF | TGCGCCAGCAGCTCAGTAAGACGGGGTCACAATGAGCAGTTCTTC
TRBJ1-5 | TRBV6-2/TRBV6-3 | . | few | CASSYSTASNQPQHF | TGTGCCAGCAGTTACTCGACAGCGAGCAATCAGCCCCAGCATTTT
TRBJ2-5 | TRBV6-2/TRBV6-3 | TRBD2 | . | CASSYRAGLAKKEETQYF | TGTGCCAGCAGTTACCGAGCGGGACTAGCGAAGAAAGAAGAGACCCAGTACTTC
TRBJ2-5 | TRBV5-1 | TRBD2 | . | CASSPGSGEETQYF | TGCGCCAGCAGCCCTGGTAGCGGGGAAGAGACCCAGTACTTC
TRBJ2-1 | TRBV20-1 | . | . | CSASTGSRPYNEQFF | TGCAGTGCAAGTACAGGGTCCCGGCCCTACAATGAGCAGTTCTTC
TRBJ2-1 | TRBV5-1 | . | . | CASSLVVGTVYNEQFF | TGCGCCAGCAGCTTGGTGGTCGGCACAGTATACAATGAGCAGTTCTTC
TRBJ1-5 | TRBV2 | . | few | CASSESGVDQPQHF | TGTGCCAGCAGTGAATCGGGGGTCGATCAGCCCCAGCATTTT
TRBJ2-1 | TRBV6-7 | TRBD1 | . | CASPHGTGGERGYNEQFF | TGTGCCAGCCCACACGGGACAGGGGGCGAGCGGGGGTACAATGAGCAGTTCTTC
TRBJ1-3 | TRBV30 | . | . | CAWSVGGGSTIYF | TGTGCCTGGAGCGTGGGGGGGGGCAGCACCATATATTTT
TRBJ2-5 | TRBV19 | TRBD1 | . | CASSIGQGWLRETQYF | TGTGCCAGTAGTATTGGACAGGGCTGGTTGCGGGAGACCCAGTACTTC
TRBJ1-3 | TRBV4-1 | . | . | CASSQGGPGGNTIYF | TGCGCCAGCAGCCAGGGGGGGCCGGGCGGAAACACCATATATTTT
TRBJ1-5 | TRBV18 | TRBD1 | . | CASSPKTGENQPQHF | TGTGCCAGCTCACCAAAGACAGGGGAAAATCAGCCCCAGCATTTT
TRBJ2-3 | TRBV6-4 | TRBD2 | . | CASSESSGGDTQYF | TGTGCCAGCAGTGAATCTAGCGGGGGGGATACGCAGTATTTT
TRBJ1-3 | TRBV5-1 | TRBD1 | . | CASSSGAGGFGNTIYF | TGCGCCAGCAGCTCCGGGGCAGGGGGCTTTGGAAACACCATATATTTT
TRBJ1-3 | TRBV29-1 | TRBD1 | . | CSVEGGQGFSGNTIYF | TGCAGCGTTGAAGGGGGACAGGGTTTCTCTGGAAACACCATATATTTT